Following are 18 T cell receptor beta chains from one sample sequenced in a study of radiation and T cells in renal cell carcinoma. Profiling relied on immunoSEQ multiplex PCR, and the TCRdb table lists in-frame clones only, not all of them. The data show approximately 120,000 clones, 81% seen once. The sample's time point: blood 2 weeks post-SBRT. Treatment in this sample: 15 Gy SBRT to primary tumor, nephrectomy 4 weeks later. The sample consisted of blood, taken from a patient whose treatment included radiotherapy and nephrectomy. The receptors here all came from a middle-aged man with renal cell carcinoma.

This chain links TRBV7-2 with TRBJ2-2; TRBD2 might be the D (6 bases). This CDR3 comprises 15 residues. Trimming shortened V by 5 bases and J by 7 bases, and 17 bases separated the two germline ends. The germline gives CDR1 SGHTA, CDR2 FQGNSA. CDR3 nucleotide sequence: TGTGCCAGCAGCCCCCGCGGACTATGGGGCGGGGAGCTGTTTTTT. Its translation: CASSPRGLWGGELFF.

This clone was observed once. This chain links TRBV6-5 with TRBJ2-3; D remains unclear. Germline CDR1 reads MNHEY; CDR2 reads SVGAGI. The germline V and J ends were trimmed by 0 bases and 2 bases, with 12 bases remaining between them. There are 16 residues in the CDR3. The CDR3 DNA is TGTGCCAGCAGTTACTCCGCTAGTATGAACACAGATACGCAGTATTTT. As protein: CASSYSASMNTDTQYF.

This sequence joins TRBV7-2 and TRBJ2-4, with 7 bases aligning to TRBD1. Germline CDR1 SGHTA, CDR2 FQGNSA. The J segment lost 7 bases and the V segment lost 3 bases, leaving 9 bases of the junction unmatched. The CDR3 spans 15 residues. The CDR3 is CASSFYLGGQNIQYF. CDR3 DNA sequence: TGTGCCAGCAGCTTTTACCTAGGGGGACAGAACATTCAGTACTTC.

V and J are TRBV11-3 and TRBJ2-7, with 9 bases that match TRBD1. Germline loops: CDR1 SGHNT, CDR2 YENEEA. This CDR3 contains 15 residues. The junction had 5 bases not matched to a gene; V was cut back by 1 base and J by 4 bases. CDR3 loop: CASSLGTGGGYEQYF. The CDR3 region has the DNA TGTGCCAGCAGCTTAGGAACAGGGGGCGGGTACGAGCAGTACTTC.

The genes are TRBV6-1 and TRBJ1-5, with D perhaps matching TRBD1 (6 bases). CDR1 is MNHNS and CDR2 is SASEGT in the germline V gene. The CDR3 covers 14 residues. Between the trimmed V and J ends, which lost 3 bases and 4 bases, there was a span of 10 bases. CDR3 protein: CASSDGRGNQPQHF. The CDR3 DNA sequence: TGTGCCAGCAGTGATGGTAGGGGGAATCAGCCCCAGCATTTT.

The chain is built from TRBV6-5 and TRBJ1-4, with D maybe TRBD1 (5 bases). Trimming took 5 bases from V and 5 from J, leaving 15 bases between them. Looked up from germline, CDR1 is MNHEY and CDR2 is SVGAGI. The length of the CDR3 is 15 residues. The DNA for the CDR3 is TGTGCCAGCAGTAACCGGGGCAGGGTGAATGAAAAACTGTTTTTT. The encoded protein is CASSNRGRVNEKLFF.

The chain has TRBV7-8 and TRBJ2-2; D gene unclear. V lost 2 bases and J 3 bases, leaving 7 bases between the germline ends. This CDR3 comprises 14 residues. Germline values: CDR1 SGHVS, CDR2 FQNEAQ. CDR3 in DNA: TGTGCCAGCAGCTTAACCCGGGACACCGGGGAGCTGTTTTTT. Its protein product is CASSLTRDTGELFF.

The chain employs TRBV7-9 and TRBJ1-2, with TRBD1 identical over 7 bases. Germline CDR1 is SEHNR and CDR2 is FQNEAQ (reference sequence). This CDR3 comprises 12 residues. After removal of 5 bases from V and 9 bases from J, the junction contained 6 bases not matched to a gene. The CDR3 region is CASSATGLRYTF. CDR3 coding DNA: TGTGCCAGCAGCGCGACAGGGCTGCGCTACACCTTC.

CDR3 coding DNA: TGTGCCAGCACTCAACAACAGGGGATTGAAGCTTTCTTT. It specifies CASTQQQGIEAFF. V gene TRBV5-4 combines with J gene TRBJ1-1; 7 bases fit TRBD1. The CDR3 extends over 13 amino acids. Germline V gene data show CDR1 as SGHNT and CDR2 as YYREEE (reference sequence). V lost 6 bases, J lost 7 bases, and 9 bases stayed unmatched.

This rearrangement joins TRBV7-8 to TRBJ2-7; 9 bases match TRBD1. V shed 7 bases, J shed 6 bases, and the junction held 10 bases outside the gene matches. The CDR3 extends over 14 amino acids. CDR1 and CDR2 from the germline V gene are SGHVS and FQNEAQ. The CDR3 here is CASIGTGRIGEQYF. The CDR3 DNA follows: TGTGCCAGCATCGGGACAGGGAGAATCGGCGAGCAGTACTTC.

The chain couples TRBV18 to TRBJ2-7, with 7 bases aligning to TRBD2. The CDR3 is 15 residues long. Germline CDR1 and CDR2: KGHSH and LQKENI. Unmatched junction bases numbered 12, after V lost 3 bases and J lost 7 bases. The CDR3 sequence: CASSPTTAREGEQYF. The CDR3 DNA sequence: TGTGCCAGCTCACCCACCACGGCCAGGGAGGGGGAGCAGTACTTC.

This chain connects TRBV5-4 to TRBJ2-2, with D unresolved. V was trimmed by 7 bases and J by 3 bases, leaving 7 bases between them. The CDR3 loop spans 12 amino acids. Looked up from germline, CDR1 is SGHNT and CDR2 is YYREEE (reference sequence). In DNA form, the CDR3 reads TGTGCCAGCGGCCGAGACACCGGGGAGCTGTTTTTT. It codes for CASGRDTGELFF. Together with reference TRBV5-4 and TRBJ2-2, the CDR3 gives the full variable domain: ETGVTQSPTHLIKTRGQQVTLRCSSQSGHNTVSWYQQALGQGPQFIFQYYREEENGRGNFPPRFSGLQFPNYSSELNVNALELDDSALYLCASGRDTGELFFGEGSRLTVL.

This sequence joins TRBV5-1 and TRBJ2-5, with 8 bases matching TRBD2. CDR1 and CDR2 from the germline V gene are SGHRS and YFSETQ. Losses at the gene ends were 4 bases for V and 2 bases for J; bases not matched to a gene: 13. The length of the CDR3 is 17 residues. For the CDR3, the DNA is TGCGCCAGCAGCCTATCGGGGGGGCCAGGAACACAAGAGACCCAGTACTTC. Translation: CASSLSGGPGTQETQYF.

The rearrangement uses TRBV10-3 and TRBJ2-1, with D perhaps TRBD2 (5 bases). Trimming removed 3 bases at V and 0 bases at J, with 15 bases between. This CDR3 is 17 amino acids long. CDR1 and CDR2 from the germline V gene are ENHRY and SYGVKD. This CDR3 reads CAISDPRARGSYNEQFF. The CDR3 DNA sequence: TGTGCCATCAGTGATCCCCGCGCCCGGGGCTCCTACAATGAGCAGTTCTTC.

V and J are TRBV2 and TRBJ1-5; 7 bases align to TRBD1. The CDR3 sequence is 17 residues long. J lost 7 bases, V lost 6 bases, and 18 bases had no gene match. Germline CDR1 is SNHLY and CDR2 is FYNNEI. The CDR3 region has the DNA TGTGCCAGCAGCCCTTCAGGGGGACCTGGGTTTGCCCAGCCCCAGCATTTT. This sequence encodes CASSPSGGPGFAQPQHF.

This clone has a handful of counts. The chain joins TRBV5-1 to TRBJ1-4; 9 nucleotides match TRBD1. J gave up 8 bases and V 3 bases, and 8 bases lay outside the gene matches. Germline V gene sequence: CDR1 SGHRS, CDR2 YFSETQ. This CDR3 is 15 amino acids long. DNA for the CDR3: TGCGCCAGCAGCTACAGAACAGGGGGCGAAGAAAAACTGTTTTTT. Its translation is CASSYRTGGEEKLFF.

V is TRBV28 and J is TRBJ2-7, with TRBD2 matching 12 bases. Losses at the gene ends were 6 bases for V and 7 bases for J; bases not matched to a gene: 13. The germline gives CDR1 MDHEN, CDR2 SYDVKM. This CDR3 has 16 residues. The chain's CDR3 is CASSRFRLAGVGEQYF. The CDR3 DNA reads TGTGCCAGCAGCCGTTTTCGACTAGCGGGAGTTGGGGAGCAGTACTTC. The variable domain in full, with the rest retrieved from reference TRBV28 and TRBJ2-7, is DVKVTQSSRYLVKRTGEKVFLECVQDMDHENMFWYRQDPGLGLRLIYFSYDVKMKEKGDIPEGYSVSREKKERFSLILESASTNQTSMYLCASSRFRLAGVGEQYFGPGTRLTVT.

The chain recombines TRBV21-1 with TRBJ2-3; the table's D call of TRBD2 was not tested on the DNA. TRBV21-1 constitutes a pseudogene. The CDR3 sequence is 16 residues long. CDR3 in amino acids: CASSTRTSGSSDTQYF. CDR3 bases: TGTGCCAGCAGCACCCGGACTAGCGGGAGCTCTGATACGCAGTATTTT.